This T cell receptor beta chain appears in the sequencing data of a study of breast tumors, draining lymph nodes, adjacent tissues. TCRdb processed the multiplex PCR reads anew with MiXCR; each CDR3 protein has one entry. The data contain 200,000 to 250,000 distinct CDR3 sequences, less than 40% of them singletons. Findings and limits, study-wide: Findings are consistent with lymph node origin and intratumoral expansion of most tumor T cells. Compared with basal-like, luminal-like tumors shared significantly more repertoire with nontumor tissue. Tumor TCR diversity was below lymph nodes but above nontumor tissue.

The CDR3 spans 13 residues. Trimming shortened V by 2 bases and J by 3 bases, and 8 bases separated the two germline ends. Looked up from germline, CDR1 is SNHLY and CDR2 is FYNNEI. Samples came from axillary lymph nodes draining the breast cancer. This clonotype was counted ten times or more. Its antigen is unknown. This receptor was taken from a female donor with breast cancer. Some clones in this sample may be carry-over from other donors' samples. This chain uses TRBV2 with TRBJ2-7, with D possibly matching TRBD2 (6 bases). The sequencing input was axillary lymph node tissue. CDR3 DNA sequence: TGTGCCAGCAGTGAACTGGGGGGCTACGAGCAGTACTTC. This codes for CASSELGGYEQYF.